These 21 T cell receptor beta chains were sequenced from one sample in a study of beta chain features in type 1 diabetes. Sequencing targeted expressed TCRB transcripts, as all isolated RNA had been reverse transcribed. Profiling relied on immunoSEQ multiplex PCR, and the TCRdb table lists in-frame clones only, not all of them. The profile covers about 340,000 clones, with 8% appearing a single time and approximately 0.47% taken by the ten largest. Source material: central memory CD4+ T cells from blood. The receptors were sampled from a woman between 18 and 29 years old in good health.

A few counts support this clone. V usage is TRBV4-2 and J usage is TRBJ1-5; D is possibly TRBD1 (6 bases). CDR1 is LGHNA and CDR2 is YNFKEQ in the germline V gene. The CDR3 has 15 residues. The V end was cut by 0 bases, the J end by 4 bases, with 10 bases between. The CDR3 loop is CASSQEGQPNQPQHF. The CDR3 DNA reads TGTGCCAGCAGCCAAGAGGGACAACCAAATCAGCCCCAGCATTTT.

This clone was observed a few times. The chain employs TRBV9 and TRBJ2-1; D unresolved. Germline CDR1 SGDLS, CDR2 YYNGEE. Trimming removed 2 bases from V and 3 bases from J, with 6 bases in between. There are 13 residues in the CDR3. The CDR3 loop reads CASSVSGYNEQFF. Written as DNA, the CDR3 is TGTGCCAGCAGCGTCAGTGGCTACAATGAGCAGTTCTTC.

The chain uses TRBV4-3 and TRBJ2-3; 9 bases align to TRBD2. Germline V gives CDR1 LGHNA, CDR2 YSLEER. The CDR3 is 17 residues long. The V segment lost 1 base and the J segment 0 bases; nucleotides outside the gene matches: 5. Written as DNA, the CDR3 is TGCGCCAGCAGCCAAGGACCCCTAGCGGGGAGCACAGATACGCAGTATTTT. This encodes CASSQGPLAGSTDTQYF.

This clone showed up just a few times. The chain employs TRBV18 and TRBJ2-1; the D gene is possibly TRBD1 (5 bases). The V gene's germline CDR1 is KGHSH and CDR2 LQKENI. V dropped 3 bases and J dropped 6 bases, with 12 bases sitting between them. This CDR3 spans 14 amino acids. CDR3 residues: CASSPQGFGNEQFF. The CDR3 nucleotides read TGTGCCAGCTCACCGCAGGGCTTCGGCAATGAGCAGTTCTTC.

V usage is TRBV5-1 and J usage is TRBJ1-5; a weak D match, TRBD1 (5 bases). The CDR3 length is 13 residues. Germline V lookup: CDR1 SGHRS, CDR2 YFSETQ. The V end lost 2 bases, the J end lost 6 bases, and 9 bases lay between the germline ends. CDR3 in DNA: TGCGCCAGCAGCTTCAGGGAAGGTCAGCCCCAGCATTTT. It yields the protein CASSFREGQPQHF.

This clone was seen only a few times. The gene calls are TRBV27 and TRBJ2-1; no reliable D call. Germline CDR1 MNHEY, CDR2 SMNVEV (reference sequence). The CDR3 is made up of 14 amino acids. V lost 6 bases, J lost 3 bases, and 12 bases lay in between. CDR3 nucleotide sequence: TGTGCCAGCAGCACACCGGGTCTCTACAATGAGCAGTTCTTC. This codes for CASSTPGLYNEQFF.

A word on this clone: The same CDR3 also results from other DNA sequences found in this sample. This chain joins TRBV4-2 and TRBJ1-5; D ambiguous. There are 14 residues in the CDR3. The ends were cut back, 0 bases at V and 1 base at J, with 4 bases in the middle. Germline CDR1 and CDR2: LGHNA and YNFKEQ. The DNA for the CDR3 is TGTGCCAGCAGCCAAGACAGAAGCAATCAGCCCCAGCATTTT. Protein sequence: CASSQDRSNQPQHF.

The sample holds many counts of this clone. This sequence joins TRBV6-5 and TRBJ2-1, with 7 bases matching TRBD1. Germline trimming cut 5 bases from V and 7 bases from J; bases unmatched to any gene: 11. Per germline, CDR1 MNHEY and CDR2 SVGAGI. This CDR3 is 15 amino acids long. In nucleotides, the CDR3 is TGTGCCAGCAGTACCTATAGGACAGGCTTGAATGAGCAGTTCTTC. Translating gives CASSTYRTGLNEQFF.

The table lists this clone with a few counts. The gene calls are TRBV9 and TRBJ1-1; a possible D gene is TRBD1 (6 bases). In germline, CDR1 is SGDLS, CDR2 YYNGEE. The CDR3 totals 14 residues. V lost 3 bases and J 5 bases, leaving 14 bases between the germline ends. For the CDR3, the DNA is TGTGCCAGCAGCGCCGGACAGACCCAAACTGAAGCTTTCTTT. Its translation is CASSAGQTQTEAFF.

This clone was recorded a few times. The chain links TRBV18 to TRBJ1-2; D perhaps matches TRBD1 (5 bases). V lost 2 bases, J lost 7 bases, and 17 bases lay in between. Germline V CDR1 and CDR2: KGHSH, LQKENI. The CDR3 runs 15 residues. The CDR3: CASSPGRGRIAGYTF. The CDR3 DNA reads TGTGCCAGCTCACCAGGGAGGGGTCGGATTGCTGGCTACACCTTC.

This clone was recorded a few times. The chain links TRBV7-2 to TRBJ2-7; D call uncertain. The germline gives CDR1 SGHTA, CDR2 FQGNSA. The CDR3 totals 18 residues. V was shortened by 1 base and J by 4 bases, with 23 bases between the two germline ends. CDR3 in amino acids: CASSLVAGTAGDRYEQYF. CDR3 DNA sequence: TGTGCCAGCAGCTTAGTAGCCGGAACGGCAGGAGACCGTTACGAGCAGTACTTC.

This clone appeared a few times. The chain carries TRBV2 and TRBJ2-7; no clear D gene. Between the trimmed V and J ends, which lost 1 base and 0 bases, there was a span of 7 bases. This CDR3 contains 14 residues. Germline values: CDR1 SNHLY, CDR2 FYNNEI. CDR3 residues: CASSEVVPSYEQYF. The CDR3 DNA is TGTGCCAGCAGTGAAGTGGTGCCCTCCTACGAGCAGTACTTC.

This clone was recorded a few times. The gene calls are TRBV2 and TRBJ1-4; the D is unclear. V lost 4 bases, J lost 7 bases, and 7 bases lay in between. Germline V gives CDR1 SNHLY, CDR2 FYNNEI. The CDR3 length is 12 residues. The DNA of the CDR3 is TGTGCCAGCAGTGCTCACCGTGAAAAACTGTTTTTT. Its translation: CASSAHREKLFF.

This clone was seen a handful of times. The chain links TRBV15 to TRBJ2-1; a weak D match, TRBD2 (6 bases). In germline, CDR1 is LNHNV, CDR2 YYDKDF (reference sequence). The CDR3 runs to 17 residues. Trimming pared 0 bases from V and 0 bases from J, leaving 12 bases between. The chain's CDR3 is CATSRDSGLSSYNEQFF. The CDR3 DNA is TGTGCCACCAGCAGAGATTCGGGACTGAGCTCCTACAATGAGCAGTTCTTC.

The chain employs TRBV5-6 and TRBJ1-1; the D is unclear. CDR3 size: 14 residues. Trimming left V 2 bases short and J 1 base short, with 9 bases between. Per germline, CDR1 SGHDT and CDR2 YYEEEE. In DNA, the CDR3 is TGTGCCAGCAGCTTTGGAAGGGCGAACACTGAAGCTTTCTTT. Protein: CASSFGRANTEAFF.

This clone was recorded a few times. The chain employs TRBV5-1 and TRBJ2-7, with unresolved D. There are 15 residues in the CDR3. V lost 0 bases to trimming and J lost 5 bases, with 15 bases between them. Germline values: CDR1 SGHRS, CDR2 YFSETQ. CDR3 protein: CASSLGDFGFDEQYF. For the CDR3, the DNA is TGCGCCAGCAGCTTGGGCGACTTCGGGTTTGACGAGCAGTACTTC.

The chain is built from TRBV2 and TRBJ2-3, with 8 bases identical to TRBD1. Germline V gives CDR1 SNHLY, CDR2 FYNNEI. V lost 8 bases to trimming and J lost 5 bases; unmatched junction nucleotides: 6. This CDR3 is built from 13 residues. CDR3 in amino acids: CASGGQGQDTQYF. In nucleotides, the CDR3 is TGTGCCAGCGGAGGACAGGGTCAAGATACGCAGTATTTT.

The sample holds a few counts of this clone. As DNA, the CDR3 is TGTGCCAGCAGCTTAGCAGGGCTTGAAGGGCAGCCCCAGCATTTT. Residues: CASSLAGLEGQPQHF. J is TRBJ1-5 and V is TRBV7-8; D uncertain. This CDR3 region has 15 residues. Germline lookup yields CDR1 SGHVS and CDR2 FQNEAQ. Trimming stripped 0 bases from V and 7 bases from J, with 13 bases between.

In its sample, this clone was seen many times. In nucleotides, the CDR3 is TGTGCCACCAGCAGAGATGGGCTGGTGGCAGATACGCAGTATTTT. As protein: CATSRDGLVADTQYF. The chain uses TRBV15 and TRBJ2-3; D is unclear. This CDR3 is built from 15 residues. Trimming left V 0 bases short and J 4 bases short, with 11 bases between. Germline V gives CDR1 LNHNV, CDR2 YYDKDF (reference sequence).

The chain combines TRBV2 with TRBJ2-5; D unclear. Gene TRBJ2-7 matches the end of the DNA better, so the J call may be wrong. Germline V lookup: CDR1 SNHLY, CDR2 FYNNEI. The CDR3 contains 11 residues. The CDR3 DNA is TGTGCCCCCTCACCGGAAGGCGAGCAGTACTTC. Translating gives CAPSPEGEQYF.

This clone has just a few counts. The chain is built from TRBV19 and TRBJ2-7; D is possibly TRBD1 or TRBD2 (6 bases each). In germline, CDR1 is LNHDA, CDR2 SQIVND (reference sequence). V shed 3 bases and J shed 1 base, with 13 bases lying between them. The CDR3 spans 15 residues. The CDR3 is CASSILRGPSYEQYF. In DNA form, the CDR3 reads TGTGCCAGTAGTATCCTCCGGGGGCCTTCCTACGAGCAGTACTTC.